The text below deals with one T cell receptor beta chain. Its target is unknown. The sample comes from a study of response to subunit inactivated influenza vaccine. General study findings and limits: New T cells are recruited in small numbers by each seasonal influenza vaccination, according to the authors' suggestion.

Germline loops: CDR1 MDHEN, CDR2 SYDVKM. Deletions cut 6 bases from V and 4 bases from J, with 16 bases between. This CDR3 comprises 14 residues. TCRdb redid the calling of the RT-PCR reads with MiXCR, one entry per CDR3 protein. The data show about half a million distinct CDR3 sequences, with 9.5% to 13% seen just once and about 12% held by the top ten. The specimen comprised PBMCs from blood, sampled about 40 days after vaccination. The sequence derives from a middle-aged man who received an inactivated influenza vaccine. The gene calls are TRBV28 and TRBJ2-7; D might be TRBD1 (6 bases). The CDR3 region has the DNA TGTGCCAGCAGAACAGGGAATTCAGGATACGAGCAGTACTTC. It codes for CASRTGNSGYEQYF.